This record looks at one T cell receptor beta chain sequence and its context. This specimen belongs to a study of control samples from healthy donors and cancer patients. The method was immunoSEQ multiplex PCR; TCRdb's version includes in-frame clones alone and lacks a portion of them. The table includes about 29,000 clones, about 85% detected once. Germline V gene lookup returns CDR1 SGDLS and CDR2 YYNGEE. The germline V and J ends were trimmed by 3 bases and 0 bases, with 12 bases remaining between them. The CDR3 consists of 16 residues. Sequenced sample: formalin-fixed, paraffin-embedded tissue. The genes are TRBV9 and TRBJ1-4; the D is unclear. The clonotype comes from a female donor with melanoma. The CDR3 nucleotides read TGTGCCAGCAGCGGCGGGGTCGGGGCAACTAATGAAAAACTGTTTTTT. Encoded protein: CASSGGVGATNEKLFF.